A single sample gave rise to the 27 T cell receptor beta chains below, sequenced in a study of CD8+CD57+ T cells in acquired aplastic anemia. Genomic DNA constituted the template upon which TCR beta VDJ and CDR3 profiling was performed. Each CDR3 protein gets one entry after TCRdb re-called the reads with MiXCR. The sample has around 180,000 distinct CDR3 sequences; under 75% are singletons. The sample was sorted CD4+, CD8+, or CD8+CD57+ T cells (not recorded which) from PBMCs. These receptors originate from a human donor in good health.

The chain links TRBV6-1 to TRBJ1-1; 10 bases are a match to TRBD1. From germline, CDR1 is MNHNS and CDR2 SASEGT. V shed 10 bases, J shed 4 bases, and the junction held 15 bases outside the gene matches. The CDR3 has 16 amino acids. CDR3 DNA sequence: TGTGCCACCAGCGACCTCGGGACAGGGGATTTCACTGAAGCTTTCTTT. Its translation: CATSDLGTGDFTEAFF.

This rearrangement joins TRBV29-1 to TRBJ1-2, with D uncertain. Per the germline V gene, CDR1 is SQVTM and CDR2 is ANQGSEA. The CDR3 runs 15 residues. V lost 4 bases to trimming and J lost 4 bases, with 19 bases between them. The CDR3 DNA follows: TGCAGCGTTGGCGGAGGTAAAATGAGGGTCTATGGCTACACCTTC. Protein sequence: CSVGGGKMRVYGYTF.

This clonotype was detected only once. The chain joins TRBV10-3 to TRBJ2-6; D is possibly TRBD2 (6 bases). Deletions cut 4 bases from V and 0 bases from J, with 7 bases between. The CDR3 loop spans 15 amino acids. The germline gives CDR1 ENHRY, CDR2 SYGVKD. The CDR3 is CAISVGGSGANVLTF. CDR3 DNA: TGTGCCATCAGTGTCGGGGGCTCTGGGGCCAACGTCCTGACTTTC.

The chain combines TRBV20-1 with TRBJ2-1; 8 bases are a match to TRBD1. This CDR3 has 15 residues. The V and J ends lost 0 bases and 10 bases, in that order; junction bases with no gene match: 11. Germline V lookup: CDR1 DFQATT, CDR2 SNEGSKA (reference sequence). DNA of the CDR3: TGCAGTGCTAGAGATCTTTGGACAGGGAGCAACGAGCAGTTCTTC. As protein: CSARDLWTGSNEQFF.

This clonotype was seen more than once but under ten times. One junction end does not reproduce the germline sequence, and a read error may be involved. The rearrangement joins TRBV7-7 to TRBJ1-6; D not resolved. CDR3 length equals 13 residues. CDR1 is SSHAT, CDR2 FNYEAQ, per germline (reference sequence). The CDR3 sequence: CASSDTLGSPLHF. DNA of the CDR3: TGTGCTAGCAGCGACACATTGGGTTCACCCCTCCACTTT.

This clonotype was counted a few times. The chain carries TRBV2 and TRBJ2-5; D is possibly TRBD2 (5 bases). V lost 4 bases and J lost 1, with 16 bases in between. This CDR3 is 16 amino acids long. Germline V gene sequence: CDR1 SNHLY, CDR2 FYNNEI. CDR3 in DNA: TGTGCCAGCAGTGTAGTCGGGATTCTCCCCCAAGAGACCCAGTACTTC. Translating gives CASSVVGILPQETQYF. Full variable domain (remainder filled in from reference TRBV2 and TRBJ2-5): EPEVTQTPSHQVTQMGQEVILRCVPISNHLYFYWYRQILGQKVEFLVSFYNNEISEKSEIFDDQFSVERPDGSNFTLKIRSTKLEDSAMYFCASSVVGILPQETQYFGPGTRLLVL.

This chain connects TRBV10-3 to TRBJ1-2; D gene uncertain. CDR1 is ENHRY, CDR2 SYGVKD, per germline. This CDR3 has 13 residues. Trimming left V 2 bases short and J 8 bases short, with 12 bases between. CDR3 DNA sequence: TGTGCCATCAGTGAGAAAGAATTGGACGGCTACACCTTC. This translates into CAISEKELDGYTF.

This chain connects TRBV9 to TRBJ1-4; D is undetermined. The V end was cut by 3 bases, the J end by 4 bases, with 7 bases between. CDR3 length equals 13 residues. Germline-derived CDR1 and CDR2 are SGDLS and YYNGEE. CDR3 DNA sequence: TGTGCCAGCAGCGGACGGAGTAATGAAAAACTGTTTTTT. Protein product: CASSGRSNEKLFF.

This clonotype appeared a few times. J is TRBJ2-5 and V is TRBV2; 10 positions agree with TRBD1. CDR1 and CDR2 (germline): SNHLY, FYNNEI. The CDR3 loop spans 16 amino acids. The J segment lost 4 bases and the V segment lost 1 base, leaving 6 bases of the junction unmatched. In nucleotides, the CDR3 is TGTGCCAGCAGTGAAGGGGGACAGGGGATCGGAGAGACCCAGTACTTC. Translation: CASSEGGQGIGETQYF.

V gene TRBV10-3 combines with J gene TRBJ2-7, with 9 bases lining up with TRBD1. The CDR3 is 14 amino acids. J gave up 2 bases and V 6 bases, and 5 bases lay outside the gene matches. From germline, CDR1 is ENHRY and CDR2 SYGVKD. CDR3 in DNA: TGTGCCATCAGGGGGACAGGGATGACCTACGAGCAGTACTTC. This sequence encodes CAIRGTGMTYEQYF.

This clonotype was seen many times. The V call is TRBV9, the J call TRBJ2-1; tentatively, D is TRBD1 or TRBD2 (5 bases each). The CDR3 is 15 residues long. Germline V lookup: CDR1 SGDLS, CDR2 YYNGEE. Between the trimmed V and J ends, which lost 3 bases and 4 bases, there was a span of 14 bases. The CDR3 loop reads CASSEGTEPYNEQFF. The CDR3 coding sequence is TGTGCCAGCAGCGAGGGGACCGAACCTTACAATGAGCAGTTCTTC.

The chain couples TRBV7-9 to TRBJ2-5, with D possibly being TRBD1 (5 bases). V dropped 6 bases and J dropped 4 bases, with 12 bases sitting between them. The CDR3 runs 13 residues. CDR1 and CDR2 (germline): SEHNR, FQNEAQ (reference sequence). CDR3 bases: TGTGCCAGCAGTACGGCAGGGATAGAGACCCAGTACTTC. Its translation is CASSTAGIETQYF. The full variable domain, rest sourced from reference TRBV7-9 and TRBJ2-5, is DTGVSQNPRHKITKRGQNVTFRCDPISEHNRLYWYRQTLGQGPEFLTYFQNEAQLEKSRLLSDRFSAERPKGSFSTLEIQRTEQGDSAMYLCASSTAGIETQYFGPGTRLLVL.

The rearrangement uses TRBV24-1 and TRBJ1-4; D may be TRBD1 (6 bases). The CDR3 has 14 amino acids. V gave up 8 bases and J gave up 8 bases, with 17 bases separating them. Germline CDR1 and CDR2: KGHDR and SFDVKD. CDR3 bases: TGTGCCACCAACCATGGGGGGGCTCGGGAAAAACTGTTTTTT. Amino acids: CATNHGGAREKLFF.

The chain combines TRBV20-1 with TRBJ2-5, with 9 bases fitting TRBD2. J gave up 13 bases and V 5 bases, and 5 bases lay outside the gene matches. Germline lookup yields CDR1 DFQATT and CDR2 SNEGSKA (reference sequence). The CDR3 is made up of 10 amino acids. This chain's CDR3 is CSARTSDRYF. The CDR3 coding sequence is TGCAGTGCTCGGACTAGCGATCGGTACTTC.

This clonotype was found many times. V is TRBV7-2 and J is TRBJ1-3; unclear D gene. V was pared by 7 bases and J by 0 bases, with 7 bases between. The CDR3 extends over 13 amino acids. The germline V gene has CDR1 SGHTA and CDR2 FQGNSA. The CDR3 region has the DNA TGTGCCAGCACCCTCTTCTCTGGAAACACCATATATTTT. Its protein is CASTLFSGNTIYF.

This clonotype occurred many times. The V gene is TRBV24-1, the J gene TRBJ2-7; D is unresolved. CDR3 length: 13 amino acids. Trimming took off 5 bases at V and 3 bases at J, with 10 bases between the two ends. CDR1 is KGHDR and CDR2 is SFDVKD in the germline V gene. The chain's CDR3 is CATSASGSYEQYF. CDR3 sequence (DNA): TGTGCCACCAGTGCTTCCGGAAGCTACGAGCAGTACTTC.

The chain has TRBV29-1 and TRBJ2-7; D may correspond to TRBD1 or TRBD2 (5 bases each). The CDR3 has 10 amino acids. Trimming left V 5 bases short and J 5 bases short, with 7 bases between. From germline, CDR1 is SQVTM and CDR2 ANQGSEA. Here the CDR3 DNA reads TGCAGCGTTTGGGACGACGAGCAGTACTTC. Translation gives CSVWDDEQYF.

This clonotype was recorded once. A junction boundary mismatches the germline segment, possibly from a read error. The J gene is TRBJ2-5, the V gene TRBV27; 7 bases map to TRBD1. Germline V lookup: CDR1 MNHEY, CDR2 SMNVEV (reference sequence). There are 14 residues in the CDR3. The CDR3 here is CGSSPLTGRETQYF. CDR3 DNA: TGTGGCAGCAGTCCCCTGACAGGGCGGGAGACCCAGTACTTC.

CDR3 protein: CASSSLARTTYEQYF. The CDR3 region has the DNA TGTGCCAGCAGCAGTCTAGCGCGAACTACCTACGAGCAGTACTTC. The chain is built from TRBV7-2 and TRBJ2-7, with D maybe TRBD2 (6 bases). The CDR3 loop spans 15 amino acids. The V gene lost 5 bases and the J gene lost 2 bases, with 16 bases spanning the gap. The V gene's germline CDR1 is SGHTA and CDR2 FQGNSA.

Worth noting for this clonotype: A single base separates this from a much larger clone, so it may be a read error. The chain has TRBV6-5 and TRBJ1-1; D unresolved. The germline V gene has CDR1 MNHEY and CDR2 SVGAGI. The CDR3 sequence is 13 residues long. The CDR3 loop reads CAGSYGRHTEAFF. The CDR3 nucleotides are TGTGCCGGCAGTTACGGTCGCCACACTGAAGCTTTCTTT.

The chain combines TRBV4-1 with TRBJ1-2, with D unresolved. The V gene lost 0 bases and the J gene lost 8 bases, with 16 bases spanning the gap. The V gene's germline CDR1 is MGHRA and CDR2 YSYEKL. This CDR3 contains 15 residues. The CDR3 coding sequence is TGCGCCAGCAGCCAAGATCCATCCCCCATGGAGGGCTACACCTTC. Its protein is CASSQDPSPMEGYTF.

This clonotype came up a few times. The genes are TRBV5-1 and TRBJ2-7; 10 nucleotides align to TRBD1. Trimming took 4 bases from V and 6 from J; bases not matched to a gene: 10. Germline-derived CDR1 and CDR2 are SGHRS and YFSETQ. CDR3 length: 15 amino acids. The CDR3 loop is CASSVTGTGVVEQYF. CDR3 DNA sequence: TGCGCCAGCAGCGTAACCGGGACAGGGGTTGTCGAGCAGTACTTC.

V gene TRBV5-5 combines with J gene TRBJ2-1; D might be TRBD2 (5 bases). The ends were cut back, 4 bases at V and 2 bases at J, with 16 bases in the middle. From germline, CDR1 is SGHKS and CDR2 YYEKEE (reference sequence). The CDR3 sequence is 16 residues long. The CDR3, as DNA: TGTGCCAGCAGCCAAGATTGGAGCGGAGCCTACAATGAGCAGTTCTTC. Translating gives CASSQDWSGAYNEQFF.

As concerns this clonotype: The junction departs from germline at one end; a sequencing error may be responsible. The V gene is TRBV10-3, the J gene TRBJ1-6; 7 nucleotides line up with TRBD1. Germline CDR1 reads ENHRY; CDR2 reads SYGVKD. The CDR3 has 13 amino acids. The DNA of the CDR3 is TGTGCCACCCGACAGGGTTCTGATTCACTCCTCCACTTT. It is translated as CATRQGSDSLLHF.

The rearrangement links TRBV2 to TRBJ2-5, with D unclear. Trimming took 5 bases from V and 1 from J, leaving 14 bases between them. Germline CDR1 is SNHLY and CDR2 is FYNNEI. The CDR3 runs 15 residues. In nucleotides, the CDR3 is TGTGCCAGCAGTCTTGTCGGACCGATCCAAGAGACCCAGTACTTC. It translates to CASSLVGPIQETQYF.

The chain recombines TRBV19 with TRBJ1-1; D call uncertain. Germline lookup yields CDR1 LNHDA and CDR2 SQIVND (reference sequence). V lost 3 bases and J 4 bases, leaving 12 bases between the germline ends. CDR3 length: 14 amino acids. The CDR3 reads CASSMTRSSTEAFF. The CDR3 region has the DNA TGTGCCAGTAGTATGACGAGGTCAAGCACTGAAGCTTTCTTT.

The chain joins TRBV2 to TRBJ1-1; the match to TRBD1 covers 9 bases. The CDR3 extends over 15 amino acids. Per the germline V gene, CDR1 is SNHLY and CDR2 is FYNNEI. Trimming took 7 bases from V and 3 from J; bases not matched to a gene: 9. The CDR3 loop reads CASIRQGEAYTEAFF. CDR3 bases: TGTGCCAGCATCAGACAGGGGGAGGCCTACACTGAAGCTTTCTTT. Together with reference TRBV2 and TRBJ1-1, the CDR3 gives the full variable domain: EPEVTQTPSHQVTQMGQEVILRCVPISNHLYFYWYRQILGQKVEFLVSFYNNEISEKSEIFDDQFSVERPDGSNFTLKIRSTKLEDSAMYFCASIRQGEAYTEAFFGQGTRLTVV.